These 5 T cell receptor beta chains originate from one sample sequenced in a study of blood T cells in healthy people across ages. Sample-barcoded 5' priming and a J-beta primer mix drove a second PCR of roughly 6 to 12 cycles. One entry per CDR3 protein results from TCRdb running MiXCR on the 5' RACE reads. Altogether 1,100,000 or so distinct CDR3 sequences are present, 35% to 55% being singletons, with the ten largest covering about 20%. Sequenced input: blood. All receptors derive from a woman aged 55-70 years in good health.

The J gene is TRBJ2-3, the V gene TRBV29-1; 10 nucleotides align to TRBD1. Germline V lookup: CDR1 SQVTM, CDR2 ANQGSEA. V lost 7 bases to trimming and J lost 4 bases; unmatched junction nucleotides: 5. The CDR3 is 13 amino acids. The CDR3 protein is CSEGQGISDTQYF. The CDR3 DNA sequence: TGCAGCGAGGGACAGGGGATCTCAGATACGCAGTATTTT.

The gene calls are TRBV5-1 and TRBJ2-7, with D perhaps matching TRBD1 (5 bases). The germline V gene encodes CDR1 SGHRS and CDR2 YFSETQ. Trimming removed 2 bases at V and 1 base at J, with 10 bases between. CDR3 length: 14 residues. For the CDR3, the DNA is TGCGCCAGCAGCTTATTGGGGCCGTCCTACGAGCAGTACTTC. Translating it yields CASSLLGPSYEQYF.

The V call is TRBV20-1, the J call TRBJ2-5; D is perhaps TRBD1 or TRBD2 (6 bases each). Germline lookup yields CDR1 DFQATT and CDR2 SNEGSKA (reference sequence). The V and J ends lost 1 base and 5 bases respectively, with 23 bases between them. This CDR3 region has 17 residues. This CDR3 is CSARVTRGLGDWETQYF. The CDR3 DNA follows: TGCAGTGCTAGAGTTACTCGGGGGCTGGGCGACTGGGAGACCCAGTACTTC.

The CDR3 is CASLLPPLSPNLQYF. The CDR3 bases are TGTGCTAGTCTTTTGCCCCCCCTCTCCCCCAACCTTCAGTACTTC. The rearrangement links TRBV12-5 to TRBJ2-4; the D is unclear. This CDR3 region has 15 residues. Germline V gene data show CDR1 as LGHNT and CDR2 as FRNRAP. V lost 8 bases and J lost 11, with 25 bases in between. The entire variable domain, with the rest obtained from reference TRBV12-5 and TRBJ2-4, is as follows: DARVTQTPRHKVTEMGQEVTMRCQPILGHNTVFWYRQTMMQGLELLAYFRNRAPLDDSGMPKDRFSAEMPDATLATLKIQPSEPRDSAVYFCASLLPPLSPNLQYFGAGTRLSVL.

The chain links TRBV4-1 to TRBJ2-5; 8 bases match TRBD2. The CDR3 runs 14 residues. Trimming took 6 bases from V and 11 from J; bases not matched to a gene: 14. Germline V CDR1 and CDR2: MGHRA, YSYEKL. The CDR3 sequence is CASSPGLVVGEQYF. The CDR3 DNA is TGCGCCAGCAGTCCGGGACTAGTCGTCGGTGAGCAGTACTTC.